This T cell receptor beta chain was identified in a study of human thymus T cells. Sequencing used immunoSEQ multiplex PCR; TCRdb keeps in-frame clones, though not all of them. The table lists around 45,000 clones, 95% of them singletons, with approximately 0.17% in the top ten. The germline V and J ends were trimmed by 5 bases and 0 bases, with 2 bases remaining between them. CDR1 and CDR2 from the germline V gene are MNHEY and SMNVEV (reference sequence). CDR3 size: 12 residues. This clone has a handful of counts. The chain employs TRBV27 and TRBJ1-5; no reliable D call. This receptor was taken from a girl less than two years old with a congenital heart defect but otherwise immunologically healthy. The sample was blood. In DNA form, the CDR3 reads TGTGCCAGCAGTCCTAGCAATCAGCCCCAGCATTTT. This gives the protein CASSPSNQPQHF.